The 32 T cell receptor beta chains below all came from one sample that was sequenced in a study of Graves' ophthalmopathy and Graves' hyperthyroidism. Amplifying from RNA transcripts, the study obtained TCR beta CDR3 regions. HTBI primers served in a first-round RT-PCR, which a second-round multiplex PCR followed. A single record per CDR3 protein comes from TCRdb applying MiXCR to the multiplex PCR reads. The sample consists of about 1.2 million distinct CDR3 sequences, about two fifths of them appearing once. The sequenced material came from peripheral blood or thyroid tissue (not recorded which). These receptors were obtained from an adult man with Graves' hyperthyroidism.

The chain combines TRBV12-3 or TRBV12-4 with TRBJ2-2, with 8 nucleotides matching TRBD1. The junction had 4 bases not matched to a gene; V was cut back by 6 bases and J by 1 base. The CDR3 length is 15 residues. The CDR3 loop reads CASSWGTGNTGELFF. CDR3 bases: TGTGCCAGCAGCTGGGGGACAGGGAACACCGGGGAGCTGTTTTTT.

This chain connects TRBV20-1 to TRBJ2-3; TRBD2 aligns across 7 bases. The CDR3 spans 15 residues. Germline V gene lookup returns CDR1 DFQATT and CDR2 SNEGSKA (reference sequence). The V gene end was trimmed by 1 base and the J gene end by 2 bases; junction bases not matched to a gene: 6. For the CDR3, the DNA is TGCAGTGCTAGAGGGGACTATTTCCTCACAGATACGCAGTATTTT. This codes for CSARGDYFLTDTQYF.

This clonotype was seen a few times. This chain uses TRBV7-8 with TRBJ1-5; D is ambiguous. The CDR3 length is 15 residues. V dropped 5 bases and J dropped 1 base, with 12 bases sitting between them. Germline values: CDR1 SGHVS, CDR2 FQNEAQ. The CDR3 sequence is CASSEDPRSNQPQHF. CDR3 bases: TGTGCCAGCAGCGAGGACCCGAGGAGCAATCAGCCCCAGCATTTT.

The chain links TRBV2 to TRBJ2-1, with a possible D match to TRBD2 (7 bases). The germline V gene has CDR1 SNHLY and CDR2 FYNNEI. This CDR3 region has 13 residues. Trimming pared 7 bases from V and 4 bases from J, leaving 11 bases between. The CDR3 spells CASTSGTYNEQFF. In nucleotides, the CDR3 is TGTGCCAGCACGAGCGGGACATACAATGAGCAGTTCTTC.

This clonotype was recorded at least ten times. The chain carries TRBV7-6 and TRBJ2-7; possibly TRBD2 for D (6 bases). CDR3 length: 12 amino acids. Germline CDR1 and CDR2: SGHVS and FNYEAQ. Trimming cost V 5 bases and J 6 bases, with 11 bases left between them. CDR3 protein: CASSRGGAEQYF. The CDR3 bases are TGTGCCAGCAGCCGTGGAGGGGCCGAGCAGTACTTC.

The chain joins TRBV9 to TRBJ1-1; D gene uncertain. Germline V gene lookup returns CDR1 SGDLS and CDR2 YYNGEE. Trimming pared 1 base from V and 6 bases from J, leaving 13 bases between. This CDR3 has 14 amino acids. The chain's CDR3 is CASSVNPFFSEAFF. The DNA for the CDR3 is TGTGCCAGCAGCGTAAACCCCTTTTTTTCTGAAGCTTTCTTT.

The chain has TRBV12-3 or TRBV12-4 and TRBJ1-1, with TRBD1 identical over 8 bases. The CDR3 loop spans 13 amino acids. V lost 6 bases and J lost 5; bases outside the gene matches: 5. The CDR3 reads CASRRTGQTEAFF. The CDR3 DNA reads as TGTGCCAGCAGGCGGACAGGGCAAACTGAAGCTTTCTTT.

This clonotype was detected ten times or more. The chain uses TRBV9 and TRBJ1-5; no firm D call. The V gene lost 0 bases and the J gene lost 5 bases, with 9 bases spanning the gap. The V gene's germline CDR1 is SGDLS and CDR2 YYNGEE. The length of the CDR3 is 14 residues. CDR3 in DNA: TGTGCCAGCAGCGTAGGAGGTTCGGATCAGCCCCAGCATTTT. This codes for CASSVGGSDQPQHF. Variable domain in full (rest from reference TRBV9 and TRBJ1-5): DSGVTQTPKHLITATGQRVTLRCSPRSGDLSVYWYQQSLDQGLQFLIQYYNGEERAKGNILERFSAQQFPDLHSELNLSSLELGDSALYFCASSVGGSDQPQHFGDGTRLSIL.

The chain carries TRBV20-1 and TRBJ2-2; either TRBD1 or TRBD2 may fit D (5 bases each). The CDR3 is 13 amino acids. In germline, CDR1 is DFQATT, CDR2 SNEGSKA (reference sequence). The V and J ends lost 6 bases and 3 bases respectively, with 11 bases between them. This chain's CDR3 is CSAPGTYTGELFF. CDR3 nucleotide sequence: TGCAGTGCGCCCGGGACCTACACCGGGGAGCTGTTTTTT.

This clonotype was counted between two and nine times. The chain is built from TRBV10-3 and TRBJ1-6; D gene uncertain. Looked up from germline, CDR1 is ENHRY and CDR2 is SYGVKD. This CDR3 region has 13 residues. V shed 0 bases and J shed 7 bases, with 4 bases lying between them. CDR3: CAISESANSPLHF. In DNA, the CDR3 is TGTGCCATCAGTGAGTCGGCGAATTCACCCCTCCACTTT.

V gene TRBV28 combines with J gene TRBJ1-5; 10 positions agree with TRBD1. After removal of 6 bases from V and 7 bases from J, the junction contained 6 bases not matched to a gene. The CDR3 runs to 14 residues. Germline CDR1 and CDR2: MDHEN and SYDVKM. CDR3 coding DNA: TGTGCCAGCAGCCCCCGGACAGGGGGGCAGCCCCAGCATTTT. This encodes CASSPRTGGQPQHF.

This clonotype has ten or more counts. CDR3 region: CASSDSLIQETQYF. The CDR3 DNA sequence: TGTGCCAGTAGTGACAGCCTAATTCAAGAGACCCAGTACTTC. The chain uses TRBV19 and TRBJ2-5; TRBD1 is a possible D gene (5 bases). V was cut by 5 bases and J by 2 bases, with 12 bases left in between. The CDR3 sequence is 14 residues long. Germline-derived CDR1 and CDR2 are LNHDA and SQIVND (reference sequence).

V usage is TRBV14 and J usage is TRBJ2-6; possible D gene TRBD1, 6 bases. V was cut by 6 bases and J by 0 bases, with 12 bases left in between. This CDR3 region has 16 residues. Germline CDR1 and CDR2: SGHDN and FVKESK. The CDR3 spells CASSGQGHSGANVLTF. The CDR3 DNA follows: TGTGCCAGCAGTGGCCAGGGACACTCTGGGGCCAACGTCCTGACTTTC. Full variable domain (missing parts from reference TRBV14 and TRBJ2-6): EAGVTQFPSHSVIEKGQTVTLRCDPISGHDNLYWYRRVMGKEIKFLLHFVKESKQDESGMPNNRFLAERTGGTYSTLKVQPAELEDSGVYFCASSGQGHSGANVLTFGAGSRLTVL.

The genes are TRBV30 and TRBJ2-7; no clear D gene. CDR1 is GTSNPN and CDR2 is SVGIG in the germline V gene (reference sequence). This CDR3 has 12 amino acids. The ends were cut back, 0 bases at V and 4 bases at J, with 7 bases in the middle. DNA of the CDR3: TGTGCCTGGAGTGTATCCGGGTACGAGCAGTACTTC. The encoded protein is CAWSVSGYEQYF.

On this clonotype: This could be a read error, since a much larger clone is one nucleotide away. The chain couples TRBV7-6 to TRBJ2-2, with D perhaps TRBD1 (5 bases). The CDR3 totals 15 residues. Germline CDR1 is SGHVS and CDR2 is FNYEAQ. The ends were cut back, 8 bases at V and 3 bases at J, with 16 bases in the middle. CDR3 DNA sequence: TGTGCCAGCGGCCAGGGTAGAGGCGACACCGGGGAGCTGTTTTTT. It is translated as CASGQGRGDTGELFF.

The chain recombines TRBV4-3 with TRBJ1-1, with D hard to call. The V and J ends lost 1 base and 5 bases respectively, with 11 bases between them. This CDR3 comprises 14 residues. Germline V gene lookup returns CDR1 LGHNA and CDR2 YSLEER. CDR3 in DNA: TGCGCCAGCAGCCAAGTAGGGCTTACGACTGAAGCTTTCTTT. It specifies CASSQVGLTTEAFF.

The V and J genes are TRBV15 and TRBJ2-3; D is perhaps TRBD1 or TRBD2 (5 bases each). Germline loops: CDR1 LNHNV, CDR2 YYDKDF (reference sequence). V lost 1 base and J 4 bases, leaving 12 bases between the germline ends. This CDR3 region has 15 residues. CDR3 nucleotide sequence: TGTGCCACCAGCAGAGGGGGGACCGGCGCAGATACGCAGTATTTT. Translation gives CATSRGGTGADTQYF.

This rearrangement joins TRBV3-1 to TRBJ1-2, with a possible D match to TRBD1 (5 bases). Germline assignment: CDR1 LGHDT and CDR2 YNNKEL (reference sequence). The CDR3 sequence is 13 residues long. V was shortened by 2 bases and J by 5 bases, with 9 bases between the two germline ends. The CDR3 here is CASSQRQSYGYTF. The CDR3 DNA reads TGTGCCAGCAGCCAACGACAGAGTTATGGCTACACCTTC.

V usage is TRBV7-6 and J usage is TRBJ1-3; 7 bases match TRBD1. With V trimmed by 9 bases and J by 16 bases, 21 bases remained unmatched. Germline V gene sequence: CDR1 SGHVS, CDR2 FNYEAQ. CDR3 length: 14 amino acids. CDR3 bases: TGTGCCAGTCGGCCCGACAGGGAAATGCGTCGAATGTATTTT. It specifies CASRPDREMRRMYF.

On this clonotype: A read error may produce the germline difference seen at one junction end. This chain links TRBV24-1 with TRBJ1-5, with a tentative D call TRBD1 (5 bases). Germline CDR1 and CDR2: KGHDR and SFDVKD. CDR3 length: 17 amino acids. CDR3 nucleotide sequence: TGTGCCAGCAGTTCCGCTGGGGGTGGAAGGAGCAATCAGCCCCAGCATTTT. Translating it yields CASSSAGGGRSNQPQHF.

In this sample, this clonotype turned up many times. The chain employs TRBV9 and TRBJ1-2; TRBD1 matches 7 bases. The V segment lost 3 bases and the J segment 8 bases; nucleotides outside the gene matches: 13. This CDR3 region has 15 residues. CDR1 is SGDLS and CDR2 is YYNGEE in the germline V gene. The CDR3 DNA reads as TGTGCCAGCAGCGCCTATACCAGGGGGTTTCGGGGCTACACCTTC. It specifies CASSAYTRGFRGYTF.

Many counts were recorded for this clonotype. This chain links TRBV6-2 or TRBV6-3 with TRBJ1-2; D gene unclear. Germline V gene data show CDR1 as MNHEY and CDR2 as SVGEGT. The CDR3 is 14 amino acids. The V end was cut by 5 bases, the J end by 2 bases, with 12 bases between. The CDR3 sequence is CASSQQSFNYGYTF. The CDR3 DNA reads TGTGCCAGCAGTCAACAGTCCTTCAACTATGGCTACACCTTC.

A few counts support this clonotype. J is TRBJ2-7 and V is TRBV14; D is unresolved. This CDR3 region has 13 residues. Germline CDR1 SGHDN, CDR2 FVKESK. Deletions cut 0 bases from V and 3 bases from J, with 6 bases between. The CDR3 loop is CASSQEGIYEQYF. In DNA, the CDR3 is TGTGCCAGCAGCCAAGAGGGTATCTACGAGCAGTACTTC.

The chain couples TRBV15 to TRBJ2-5; D possibly corresponds to TRBD2 (6 bases). Trimming removed 9 bases at V and 5 bases at J, with 13 bases between. Looked up from germline, CDR1 is LNHNV and CDR2 is YYDKDF (reference sequence). There are 12 residues in the CDR3. The CDR3 nucleotides are TGTGCCACTCGGAGGGAGTCGGAGACCCAGTACTTC. As protein: CATRRESETQYF.

This clonotype was recorded many times. The rearrangement links TRBV20-1 to TRBJ1-1, with D unclear. V lost 3 bases, J lost 7 bases, and 9 bases lay in between. The CDR3 runs 11 residues. Germline lookup yields CDR1 DFQATT and CDR2 SNEGSKA (reference sequence). CDR3 in amino acids: CSASRSNEAFF. As DNA, the CDR3 is TGCAGTGCTAGTCGTAGTAATGAAGCTTTCTTT.

The V gene is TRBV19, the J gene TRBJ2-7; D tentatively fits TRBD1 or TRBD2 (5 bases each). This CDR3 is 16 amino acids long. Germline values: CDR1 LNHDA, CDR2 SQIVND (reference sequence). The V and J ends lost 2 bases and 0 bases respectively, with 14 bases between them. Here the CDR3 reads CASSIRDVGSSYEQYF. The CDR3 DNA reads TGTGCCAGTAGTATAAGGGACGTCGGCAGCTCCTACGAGCAGTACTTC. Based on the CDR3 plus reference TRBV19 and TRBJ2-7, the full variable domain is DGGITQSPKYLFRKEGQNVTLSCEQNLNHDAMYWYRQDPGQGLRLIYYSQIVNDFQKGDIAEGYSVSREKKESFPLTVTSAQKNPTAFYLCASSIRDVGSSYEQYFGPGTRLTVT.

The chain joins TRBV25-1 to TRBJ1-2; TRBD1 agrees at 10 bases. This CDR3 has 12 residues. CDR1 is MGHDK, CDR2 SYGVNS, per germline. CDR3 DNA sequence: TGTGCTAGACAGGGGGCCGGCGGTGGCTACACCTTC. Translating it yields CARQGAGGGYTF.

The V and J genes are TRBV7-9 and TRBJ1-1; the D is unclear. Germline V gives CDR1 SEHNR, CDR2 FQNEAQ (reference sequence). The CDR3 consists of 13 residues. V lost 7 bases to trimming and J lost 1 base, with 10 bases between them. CDR3 in DNA: TGTGCCAGCATGGAAGGTAGGAACACTGAAGCTTTCTTT. The encoded protein is CASMEGRNTEAFF.

This clonotype was recorded at least ten times. The gene calls are TRBV7-9 and TRBJ1-1; D is uncertain. Germline lookup yields CDR1 SEHNR and CDR2 FQNEAQ (reference sequence). The CDR3 sequence is 16 residues long. V lost 1 base to trimming and J lost 2 bases, with 14 bases between them. The CDR3 sequence is CASSLVVVLGNTEAFF. The CDR3 DNA follows: TGTGCCAGCAGCTTAGTCGTTGTCCTCGGAAACACTGAAGCTTTCTTT.

Worth noting for this clonotype: A read error may produce the germline difference seen at one junction end. This sequence joins TRBV7-9 and TRBJ2-2; TRBD2 matches 14 bases. The CDR3 sequence is 18 residues long. From germline, CDR1 is SEHNR and CDR2 FQNEAQ (reference sequence). CDR3 residues: CASSSSTSGRANTGELLF. In DNA form, the CDR3 reads TGTGCCAGCAGCTCCTCGACTAGCGGGAGGGCCAACACCGGGGAGCTGCTTTTT. The variable domain in full, completed from reference TRBV7-9 and TRBJ2-2, reads DTGVSQNPRHKITKRGQNVTFRCDPISEHNRLYWYRQTLGQGPEFLTYFQNEAQLEKSRLLSDRFSAERPKGSFSTLEIQRTEQGDSAMYLCASSSSTSGRANTGELLFGEGSRLTVL.

With regard to this clonotype: This sequence may be a read error, since a much larger clone differs from it by one base. The J gene is TRBJ2-2, the V gene TRBV13; D not certain. The ends were cut back, 5 bases at V and 5 bases at J, with 9 bases in the middle. This CDR3 is built from 13 residues. CDR1 and CDR2 (germline): PRHDT, FYEKMQ (reference sequence). The CDR3: CASSGVGTGELFF. The CDR3 nucleotides are TGTGCCAGCAGCGGAGTTGGGACCGGGGAGCTGTTTTTT.

This clonotype came up a few times. This chain uses TRBV19 with TRBJ1-2; D is uncertain. Trimming removed 0 bases from V and 3 bases from J, with 5 bases in between. Looked up from germline, CDR1 is LNHDA and CDR2 is SQIVND (reference sequence). This CDR3 contains 13 residues. As DNA, the CDR3 is TGTGCCAGTAGTATAGACGGTCACTATGGCTACACCTTC. Translated: CASSIDGHYGYTF. Variable domain in full (rest from reference TRBV19 and TRBJ1-2): DGGITQSPKYLFRKEGQNVTLSCEQNLNHDAMYWYRQDPGQGLRLIYYSQIVNDFQKGDIAEGYSVSREKKESFPLTVTSAQKNPTAFYLCASSIDGHYGYTFGSGTRLTVV.